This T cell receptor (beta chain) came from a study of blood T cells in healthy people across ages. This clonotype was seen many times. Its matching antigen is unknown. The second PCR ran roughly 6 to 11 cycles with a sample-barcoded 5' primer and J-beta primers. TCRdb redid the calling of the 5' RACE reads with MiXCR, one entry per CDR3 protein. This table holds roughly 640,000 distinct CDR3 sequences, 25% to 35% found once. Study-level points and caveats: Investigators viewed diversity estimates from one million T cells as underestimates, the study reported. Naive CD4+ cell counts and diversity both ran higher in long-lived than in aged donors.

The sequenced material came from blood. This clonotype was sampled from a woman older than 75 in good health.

CDR3 sequence (DNA): TGCGCCAGCAGCTTGGCCTGGAGCGGTAGGAACACTGAAGCTTTCTTT. Protein product: CASSLAWSGRNTEAFF. The chain couples TRBV5-1 to TRBJ1-1; unclear D gene. In germline, CDR1 is SGHRS, CDR2 YFSETQ. The CDR3 extends over 16 amino acids. V was pared by 0 bases and J by 1 base, with 13 bases between.